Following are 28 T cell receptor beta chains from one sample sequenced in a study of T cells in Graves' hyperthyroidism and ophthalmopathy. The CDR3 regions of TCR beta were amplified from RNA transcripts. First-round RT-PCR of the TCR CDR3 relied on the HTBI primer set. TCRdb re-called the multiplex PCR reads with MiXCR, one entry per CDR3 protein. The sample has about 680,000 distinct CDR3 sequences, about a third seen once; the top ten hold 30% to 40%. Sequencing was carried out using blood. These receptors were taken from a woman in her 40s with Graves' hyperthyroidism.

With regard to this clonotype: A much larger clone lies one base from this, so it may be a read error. Written as DNA, the CDR3 is TGCAGTGCTAGTAATCAGCCCCAGCATTTT. It codes for CSASNQPQHF. The gene calls are TRBV20-1 and TRBJ1-5; the D is unclear. Germline CDR1 DFQATT, CDR2 SNEGSKA (reference sequence). CDR3 length: 10 residues. V was cut by 3 bases and J by 4 bases, with 1 base left in between.

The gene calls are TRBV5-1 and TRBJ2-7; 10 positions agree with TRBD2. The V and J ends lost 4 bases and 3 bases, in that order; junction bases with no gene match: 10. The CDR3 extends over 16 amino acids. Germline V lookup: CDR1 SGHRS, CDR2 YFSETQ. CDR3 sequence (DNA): TGCGCCAGCAGCCGGCCGGGACTAGCGCGTATCTACGAGCAGTACTTC. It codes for CASSRPGLARIYEQYF.

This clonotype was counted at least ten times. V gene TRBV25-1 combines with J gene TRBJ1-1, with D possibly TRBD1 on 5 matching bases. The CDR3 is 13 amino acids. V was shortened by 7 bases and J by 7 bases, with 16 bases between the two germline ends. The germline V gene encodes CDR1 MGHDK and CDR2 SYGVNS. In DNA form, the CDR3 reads TGTGCCAGCATCCGTTACGGGGGGAGTGAAGCTTTCTTT. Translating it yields CASIRYGGSEAFF.

The CDR3 DNA is TGCAGCGTTGACGACGGGGTAGGGGGATGGGGCACTGAAGCTTTCTTT. It translates to CSVDDGVGGWGTEAFF. The J gene is TRBJ1-1, the V gene TRBV29-1; TRBD1 is a possible D gene (6 bases). V was clipped by 3 bases and J by 4 bases, with 21 bases between them. Germline-derived CDR1 and CDR2 are SQVTM and ANQGSEA. The CDR3 is made up of 16 amino acids.

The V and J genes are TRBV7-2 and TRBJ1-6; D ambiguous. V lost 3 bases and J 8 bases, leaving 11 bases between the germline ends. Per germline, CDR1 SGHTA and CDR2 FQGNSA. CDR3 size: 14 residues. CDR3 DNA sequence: TGTGCCAGCAGCTTGGGCCTGGGAGATTCACCCCTCCACTTT. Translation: CASSLGLGDSPLHF.

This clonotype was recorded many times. The CDR3 here is CSAPPPTAGGETQYF. The CDR3, as DNA: TGCAGTGCTCCGCCGCCTACTGCGGGGGGGGAGACCCAGTACTTC. V gene TRBV20-1 combines with J gene TRBJ2-5; 9 bases line up with TRBD2. V was pared by 5 bases and J by 5 bases, with 12 bases of the junction left unmatched. CDR1 is DFQATT and CDR2 is SNEGSKA in the germline V gene (reference sequence). The CDR3 sequence is 15 residues long.

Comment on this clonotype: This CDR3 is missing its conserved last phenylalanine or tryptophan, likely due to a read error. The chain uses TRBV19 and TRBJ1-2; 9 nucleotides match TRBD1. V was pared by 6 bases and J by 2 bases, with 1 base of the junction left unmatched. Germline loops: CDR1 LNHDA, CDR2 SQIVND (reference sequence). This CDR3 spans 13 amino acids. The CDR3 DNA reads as TGTGCCAGTAGAGACAGGGGGAACTATGGCTACACCCTC. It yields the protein CASRDRGNYGYTL.

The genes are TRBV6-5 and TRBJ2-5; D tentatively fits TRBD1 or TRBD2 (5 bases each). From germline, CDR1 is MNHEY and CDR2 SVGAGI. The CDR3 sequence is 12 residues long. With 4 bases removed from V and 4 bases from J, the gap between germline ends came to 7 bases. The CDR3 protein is CASSSGAETQYF. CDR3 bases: TGTGCCAGCAGTTCCGGGGCAGAGACCCAGTACTTC.

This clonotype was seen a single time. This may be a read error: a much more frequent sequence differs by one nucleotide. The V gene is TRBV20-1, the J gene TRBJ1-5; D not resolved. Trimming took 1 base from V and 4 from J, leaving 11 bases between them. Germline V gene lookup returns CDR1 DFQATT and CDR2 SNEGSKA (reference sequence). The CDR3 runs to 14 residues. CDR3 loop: CSARVPRSNQPQHF. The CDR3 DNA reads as TGCAGTGCTAGAGTACCAAGAAGTAATCAGCCCCAGCATTTT.

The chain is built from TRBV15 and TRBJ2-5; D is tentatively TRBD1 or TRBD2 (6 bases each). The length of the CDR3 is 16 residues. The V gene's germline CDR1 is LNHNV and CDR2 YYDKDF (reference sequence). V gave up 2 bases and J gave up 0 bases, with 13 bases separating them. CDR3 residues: CATSRPRGQNQETQYF. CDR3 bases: TGTGCCACCAGCAGACCTCGGGGGCAGAACCAAGAGACCCAGTACTTC.

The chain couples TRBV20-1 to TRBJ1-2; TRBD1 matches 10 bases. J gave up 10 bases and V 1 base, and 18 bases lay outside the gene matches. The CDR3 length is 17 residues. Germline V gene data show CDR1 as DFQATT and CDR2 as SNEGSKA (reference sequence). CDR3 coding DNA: TGCAGTGCTAGAGCCATTTCGCCGCTGGACAGGGGGATTCTCTACACCTTC. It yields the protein CSARAISPLDRGILYTF.

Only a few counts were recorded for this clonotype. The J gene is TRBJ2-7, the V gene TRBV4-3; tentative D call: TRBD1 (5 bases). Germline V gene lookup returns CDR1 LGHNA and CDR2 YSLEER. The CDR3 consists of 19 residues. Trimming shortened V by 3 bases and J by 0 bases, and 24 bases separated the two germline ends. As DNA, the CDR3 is TGCGCCAGCAGCCATTCCACGTTAATTCCCGACAGCAGCTCCTACGAGCAGTACTTC. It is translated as CASSHSTLIPDSSSYEQYF.

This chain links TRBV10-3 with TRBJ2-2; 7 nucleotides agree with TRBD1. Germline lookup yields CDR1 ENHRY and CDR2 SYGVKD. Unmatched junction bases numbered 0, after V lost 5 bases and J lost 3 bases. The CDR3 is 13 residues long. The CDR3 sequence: CAISTGDTGELFF. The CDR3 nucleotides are TGTGCCATCAGTACAGGGGACACCGGGGAGCTGTTTTTT.

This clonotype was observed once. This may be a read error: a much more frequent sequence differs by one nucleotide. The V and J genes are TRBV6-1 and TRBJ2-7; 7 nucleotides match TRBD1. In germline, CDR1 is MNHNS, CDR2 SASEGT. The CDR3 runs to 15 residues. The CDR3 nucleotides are TGTGCCGGCAGTCCAACCGGGACAGTCTCCTACGAGCAGTACTTC. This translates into CAGSPTGTVSYEQYF.

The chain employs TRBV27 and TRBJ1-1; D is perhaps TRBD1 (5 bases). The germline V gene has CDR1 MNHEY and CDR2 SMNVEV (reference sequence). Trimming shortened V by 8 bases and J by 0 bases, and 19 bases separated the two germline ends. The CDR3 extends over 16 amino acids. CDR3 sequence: CASCRDAYPMNTEAFF. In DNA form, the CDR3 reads TGTGCCAGCTGCCGGGACGCCTACCCTATGAACACTGAAGCTTTCTTT.

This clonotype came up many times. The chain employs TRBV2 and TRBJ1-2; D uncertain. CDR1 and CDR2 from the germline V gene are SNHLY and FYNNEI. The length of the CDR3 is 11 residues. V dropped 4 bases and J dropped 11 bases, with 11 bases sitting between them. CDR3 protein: CASSADWEYTF. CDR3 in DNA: TGTGCCAGCAGTGCCGACTGGGAGTACACCTTC. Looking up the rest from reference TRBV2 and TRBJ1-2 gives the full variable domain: EPEVTQTPSHQVTQMGQEVILRCVPISNHLYFYWYRQILGQKVEFLVSFYNNEISEKSEIFDDQFSVERPDGSNFTLKIRSTKLEDSAMYFCASSADWEYTFGSGTRLTVV.

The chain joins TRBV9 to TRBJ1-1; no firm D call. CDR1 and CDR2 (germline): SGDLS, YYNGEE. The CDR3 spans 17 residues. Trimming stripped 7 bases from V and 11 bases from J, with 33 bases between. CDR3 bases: TGTGCCAGCTCACCACCGTTTGGGTCCTACCCCCAGTTCCGCGCTTTCTTT. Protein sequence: CASSPPFGSYPQFRAFF.

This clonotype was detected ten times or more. The CDR3, as DNA: TGCGCCAGCAACGGACAGGGAGGGAACGAGCAGTACTTC. This encodes CASNGQGGNEQYF. The V call is TRBV10-2, the J call TRBJ2-7; possible D gene TRBD1, 8 bases. Looked up from germline, CDR1 is WSHSY and CDR2 is SAAADI. V lost 7 bases, J lost 5 bases, and 15 bases lay in between. CDR3 size: 13 residues.

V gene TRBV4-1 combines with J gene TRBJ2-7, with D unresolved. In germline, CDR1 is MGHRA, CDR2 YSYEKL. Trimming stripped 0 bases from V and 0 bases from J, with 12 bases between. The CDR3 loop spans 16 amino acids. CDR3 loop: CASSQDGAPLSYEQYF. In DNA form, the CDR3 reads TGCGCCAGCAGCCAAGACGGCGCCCCACTCTCCTACGAGCAGTACTTC.

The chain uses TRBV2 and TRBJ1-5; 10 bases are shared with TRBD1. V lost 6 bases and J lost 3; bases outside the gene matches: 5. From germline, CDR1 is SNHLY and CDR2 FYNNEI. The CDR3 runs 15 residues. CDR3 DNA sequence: TGTGCCAGCAGGCGGGACAGGGGAAACAATCAGCCCCAGCATTTT. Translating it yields CASRRDRGNNQPQHF.

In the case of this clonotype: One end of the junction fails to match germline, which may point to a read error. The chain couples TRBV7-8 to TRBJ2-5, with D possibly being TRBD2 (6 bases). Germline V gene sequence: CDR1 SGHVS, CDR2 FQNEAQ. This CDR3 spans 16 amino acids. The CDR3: CASSLTISGVWETQHF. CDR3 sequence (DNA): TGTGCCAGCAGCTTAACAATATCGGGGGTTTGGGAGACCCAGCACTTC.

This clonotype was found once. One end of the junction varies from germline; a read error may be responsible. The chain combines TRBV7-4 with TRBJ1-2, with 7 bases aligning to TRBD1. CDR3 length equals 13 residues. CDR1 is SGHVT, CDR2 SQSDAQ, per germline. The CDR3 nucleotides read TGTGCCAGCAGGGTGACAGGGAGGTATGGCTACGCCTTC. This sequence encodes CASRVTGRYGYAF.

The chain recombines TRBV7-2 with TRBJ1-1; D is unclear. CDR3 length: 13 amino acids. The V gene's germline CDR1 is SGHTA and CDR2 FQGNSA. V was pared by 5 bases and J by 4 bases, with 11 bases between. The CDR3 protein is CASSPRPVTEAFF. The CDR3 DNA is TGTGCCAGCAGCCCCCGGCCGGTCACTGAAGCTTTCTTT. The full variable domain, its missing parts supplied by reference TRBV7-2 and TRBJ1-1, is GAGVSQSPSNKVTEKGKDVELRCDPISGHTALYWYRQSLGQGLEFLIYFQGNSAPDKSGLPSDRFSAERTGGSVSTLTIQRTQQEDSAVYLCASSPRPVTEAFFGQGTRLTVV.

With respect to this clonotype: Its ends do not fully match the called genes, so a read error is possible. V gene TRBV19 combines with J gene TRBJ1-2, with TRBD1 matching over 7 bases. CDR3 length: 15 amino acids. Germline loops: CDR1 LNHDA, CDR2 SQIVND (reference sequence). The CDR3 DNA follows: TGTGTCAGTAGTATAGGCCAGGGGGGATCGGAAGGCTACACCTTC. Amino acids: CVSSIGQGGSEGYTF.

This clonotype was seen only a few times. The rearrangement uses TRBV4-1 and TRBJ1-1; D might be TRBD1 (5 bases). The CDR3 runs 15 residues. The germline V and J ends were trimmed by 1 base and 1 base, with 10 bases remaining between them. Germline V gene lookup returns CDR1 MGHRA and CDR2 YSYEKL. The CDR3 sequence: CASSQVGGRNTEAFF. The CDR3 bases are TGCGCCAGCAGCCAAGTTGGGGGACGGAACACTGAAGCTTTCTTT.

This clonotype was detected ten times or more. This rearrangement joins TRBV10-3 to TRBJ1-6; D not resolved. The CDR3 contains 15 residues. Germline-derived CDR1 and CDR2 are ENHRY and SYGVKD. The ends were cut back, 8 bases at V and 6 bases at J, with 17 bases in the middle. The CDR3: CAIGVAPEGNSPLHF. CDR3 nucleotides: TGTGCCATCGGGGTGGCACCAGAGGGTAATTCACCCCTCCACTTT.

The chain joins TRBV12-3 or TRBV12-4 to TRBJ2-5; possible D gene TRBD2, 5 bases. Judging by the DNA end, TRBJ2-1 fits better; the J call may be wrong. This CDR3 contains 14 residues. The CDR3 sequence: CASSLSGLNNEQFF. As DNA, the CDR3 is TGTGCCAGCAGTTTGAGCGGCCTCAACAATGAGCAGTTCTTC.

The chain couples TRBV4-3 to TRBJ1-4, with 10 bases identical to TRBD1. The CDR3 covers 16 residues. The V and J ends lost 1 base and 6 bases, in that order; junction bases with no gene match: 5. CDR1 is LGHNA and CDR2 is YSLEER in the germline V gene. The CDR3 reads CASSQARGTGDEKLFF. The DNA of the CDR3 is TGCGCCAGCAGCCAAGCTCGCGGGACAGGGGATGAAAAACTGTTTTTT.